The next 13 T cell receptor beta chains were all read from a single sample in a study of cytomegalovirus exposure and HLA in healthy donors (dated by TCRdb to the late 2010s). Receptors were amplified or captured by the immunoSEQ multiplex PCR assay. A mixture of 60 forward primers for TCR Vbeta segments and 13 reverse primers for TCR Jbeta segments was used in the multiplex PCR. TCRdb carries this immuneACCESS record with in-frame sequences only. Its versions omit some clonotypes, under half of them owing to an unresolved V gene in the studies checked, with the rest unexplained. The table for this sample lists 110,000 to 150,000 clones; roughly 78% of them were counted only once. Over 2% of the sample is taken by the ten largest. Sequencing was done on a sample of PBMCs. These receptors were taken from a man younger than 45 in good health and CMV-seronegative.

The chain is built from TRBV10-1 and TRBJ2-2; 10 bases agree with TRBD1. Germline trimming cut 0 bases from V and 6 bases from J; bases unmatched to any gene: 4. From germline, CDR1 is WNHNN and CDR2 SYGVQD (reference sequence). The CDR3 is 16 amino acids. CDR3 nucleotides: TGCGCCAGCAGTGAGTCGACAGGGGGCCCGGCCGGGGAGCTGTTTTTT. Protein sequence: CASSESTGGPAGELFF.

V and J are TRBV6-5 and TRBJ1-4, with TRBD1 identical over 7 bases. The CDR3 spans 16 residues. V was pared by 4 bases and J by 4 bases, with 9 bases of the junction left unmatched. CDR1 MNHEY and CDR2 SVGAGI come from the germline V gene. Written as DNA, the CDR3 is TGTGCCAGCAGTTTTGACGGACAGGCGATTAATGAAAAACTGTTTTTT. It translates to CASSFDGQAINEKLFF.

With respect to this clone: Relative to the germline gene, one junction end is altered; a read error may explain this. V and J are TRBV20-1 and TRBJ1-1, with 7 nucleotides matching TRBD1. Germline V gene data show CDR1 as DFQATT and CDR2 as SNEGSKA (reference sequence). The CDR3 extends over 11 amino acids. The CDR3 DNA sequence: TGCAGTGCTAGTAGGGACAGCCGGGTGGGGTTT. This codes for CSASRDSRVGF.

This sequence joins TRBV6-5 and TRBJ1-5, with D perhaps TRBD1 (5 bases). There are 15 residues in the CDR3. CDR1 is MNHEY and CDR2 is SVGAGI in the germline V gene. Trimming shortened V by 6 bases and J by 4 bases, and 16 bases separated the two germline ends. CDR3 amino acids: CASSVAGRGNQPQHF. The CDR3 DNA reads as TGTGCCAGCAGCGTGGCGGGGAGGGGAAATCAGCCCCAGCATTTT.

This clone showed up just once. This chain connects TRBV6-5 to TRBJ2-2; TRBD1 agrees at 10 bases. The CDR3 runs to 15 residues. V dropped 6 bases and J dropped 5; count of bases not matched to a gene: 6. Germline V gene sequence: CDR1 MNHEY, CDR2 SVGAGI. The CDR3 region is CASSLGQGVTGELFF. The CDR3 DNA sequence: TGTGCCAGCAGCTTAGGACAGGGGGTAACCGGGGAGCTGTTTTTT.

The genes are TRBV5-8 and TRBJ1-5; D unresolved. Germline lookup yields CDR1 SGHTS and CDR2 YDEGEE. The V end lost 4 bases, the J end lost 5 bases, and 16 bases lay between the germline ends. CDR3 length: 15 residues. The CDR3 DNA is TGTGCCAGCAGCACCCTTCAAGAGATTCATCAGCCCCAGCATTTT. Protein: CASSTLQEIHQPQHF.

The CDR3 sequence is CATSRDRTTGELFF. In DNA, the CDR3 is TGTGCCACCAGCAGAGATAGAACCACCGGGGAGCTGTTTTTT. The chain employs TRBV15 and TRBJ2-2; D call uncertain. Germline V lookup: CDR1 LNHNV, CDR2 YYDKDF (reference sequence). The CDR3 length is 14 residues. The ends were cut back, 0 bases at V and 4 bases at J, with 6 bases in the middle.

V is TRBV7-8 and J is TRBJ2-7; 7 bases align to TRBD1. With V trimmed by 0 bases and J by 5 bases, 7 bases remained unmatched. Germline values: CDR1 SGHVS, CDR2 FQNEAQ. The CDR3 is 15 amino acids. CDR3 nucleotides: TGTGCCAGCAGCTTAGCCGGCAGGGGGATCGACGAGCAGTACTTC. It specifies CASSLAGRGIDEQYF.

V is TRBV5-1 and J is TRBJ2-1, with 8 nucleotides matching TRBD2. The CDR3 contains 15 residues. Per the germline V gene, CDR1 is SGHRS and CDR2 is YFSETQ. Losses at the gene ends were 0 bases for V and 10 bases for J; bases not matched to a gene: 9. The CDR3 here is CASSLDPGGFGEQFF. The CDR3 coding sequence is TGCGCCAGCAGCTTGGATCCGGGAGGGTTCGGAGAGCAGTTCTTC.

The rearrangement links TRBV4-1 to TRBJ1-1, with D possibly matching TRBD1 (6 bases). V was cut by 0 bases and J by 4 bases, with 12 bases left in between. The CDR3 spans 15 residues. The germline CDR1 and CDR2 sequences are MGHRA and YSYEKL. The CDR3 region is CASSQEREGGTEAFF. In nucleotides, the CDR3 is TGCGCCAGCAGCCAAGAGAGGGAGGGGGGCACTGAAGCTTTCTTT.

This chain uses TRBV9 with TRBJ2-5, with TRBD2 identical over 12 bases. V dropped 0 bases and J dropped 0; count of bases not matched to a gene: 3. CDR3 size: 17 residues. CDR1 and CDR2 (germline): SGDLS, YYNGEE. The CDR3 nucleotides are TGTGCCAGCAGCGTAGGACTAGCGGGAGTGAACCAAGAGACCCAGTACTTC. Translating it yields CASSVGLAGVNQETQYF.

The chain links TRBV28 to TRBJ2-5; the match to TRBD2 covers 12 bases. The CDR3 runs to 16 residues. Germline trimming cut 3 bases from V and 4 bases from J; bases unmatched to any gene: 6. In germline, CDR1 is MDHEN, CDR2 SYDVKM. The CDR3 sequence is CASSFRTSGAPETQYF. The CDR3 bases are TGTGCCAGCAGTTTTCGGACTAGCGGGGCCCCAGAGACCCAGTACTTC.

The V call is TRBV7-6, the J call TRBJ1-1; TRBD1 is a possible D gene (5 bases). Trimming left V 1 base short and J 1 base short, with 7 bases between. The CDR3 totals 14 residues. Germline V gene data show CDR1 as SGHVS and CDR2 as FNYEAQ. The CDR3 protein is CASSLGQGNTEAFF. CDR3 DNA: TGTGCCAGCAGCTTAGGTCAGGGGAACACTGAAGCTTTCTTT.